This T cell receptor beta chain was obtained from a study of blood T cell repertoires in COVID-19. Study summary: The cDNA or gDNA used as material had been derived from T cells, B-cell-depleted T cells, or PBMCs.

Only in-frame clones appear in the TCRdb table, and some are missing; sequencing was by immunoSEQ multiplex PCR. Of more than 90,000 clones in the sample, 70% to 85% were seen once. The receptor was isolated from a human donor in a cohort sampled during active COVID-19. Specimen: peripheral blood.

Written as DNA, the CDR3 is TGTGCCAGCAGCCAGGTCCGGGAGTTGGCAGATACGCAGTATTTT. This codes for CASSQVRELADTQYF. This sequence joins TRBV9 and TRBJ2-3; weak D call: TRBD2 (6 bases). This CDR3 comprises 15 residues. Trimming shortened V by 4 bases and J by 4 bases, and 16 bases separated the two germline ends. Germline V gene sequence: CDR1 SGDLS, CDR2 YYNGEE.